Shown below are 21 T cell receptor beta chains from a single sample sequenced in a study of response to subunit inactivated influenza vaccine. MiXCR, run by TCRdb on the RT-PCR reads, gives a single entry per CDR3 protein. The repertoire holds some 570,000 distinct CDR3 sequences, with over 9% as singletons. These data were also reused for a study on T cells expressing NK-cell markers. From that study: Beta-chain TCR cDNA was generated via 5'RACE template switching with UMIs.

This specimen was PBMCs from blood, taken on the day of vaccination. These receptors all come from a man aged 45-65 years who received an inactivated influenza vaccine.

This clonotype was observed many times. This chain connects TRBV24-1 to TRBJ2-1, with D maybe TRBD2 (5 bases). Between the trimmed V and J ends, which lost 1 base and 9 bases, there was a span of 9 bases. In germline, CDR1 is KGHDR, CDR2 SFDVKD. The CDR3 sequence is 13 residues long. CDR3 residues: CATSDLGGGEQFF. For the CDR3, the DNA is TGTGCCACCAGTGATTTAGGTGGAGGTGAGCAGTTCTTC.

The chain uses TRBV18 and TRBJ2-2; 8 bases are a match to TRBD1. V trimming: 4 bases; J trimming: 0 bases; junction bases outside the gene matches: 7. The V gene's germline CDR1 is KGHSH and CDR2 LQKENI. The CDR3 sequence is 17 residues long. The DNA of the CDR3 is TGTGCCAGCTCACTCTTTCTACAGGGGGCGAACACCGGGGAGCTGTTTTTT. This gives the protein CASSLFLQGANTGELFF.

The genes are TRBV11-3 and TRBJ2-1, with 8 bases that match TRBD2. V shed 3 bases, J shed 9 bases, and the junction held 16 bases outside the gene matches. There are 17 residues in the CDR3. CDR1 is SGHNT and CDR2 is YENEEA in the germline V gene. CDR3 residues: CASSFQIEAGVCVEQFF. Written as DNA, the CDR3 is TGTGCCAGCAGCTTCCAGATTGAAGCGGGAGTCTGTGTTGAGCAGTTCTTC.

V is TRBV4-2 and J is TRBJ2-5; TRBD1 matches at 7 bases. CDR3 length: 14 residues. The V and J ends lost 1 base and 5 bases, in that order; junction bases with no gene match: 4. Germline lookup yields CDR1 LGHNA and CDR2 YNFKEQ. CDR3 in amino acids: CASSQVTGEETQYF. CDR3 DNA sequence: TGTGCCAGCAGCCAAGTTACAGGGGAGGAGACCCAGTACTTC.

The rearrangement uses TRBV6-2 or TRBV6-3 and TRBJ2-7, with TRBD1 as a possible D gene (5 bases). Trimming pared 5 bases from V and 4 bases from J, leaving 21 bases between. Germline V CDR1 and CDR2: MNHEY, SVGEGT. CDR3 size: 16 residues. This CDR3 reads CASSKTLDTGTYEQYF. CDR3 nucleotides: TGTGCCAGCAGTAAAACCTTGGACACCGGCACATACGAGCAGTACTTC.

This clonotype turned up a few times. The chain carries TRBV29-1 and TRBJ2-2; tentative D call: TRBD1 (6 bases). This CDR3 is built from 16 residues. Germline-derived CDR1 and CDR2 are SQVTM and ANQGSEA. V was pared by 2 bases and J by 4 bases, with 17 bases between. The CDR3 sequence is CSVELRQGLGTGELFF. CDR3 nucleotide sequence: TGCAGCGTTGAATTGAGGCAGGGGCTCGGCACCGGGGAGCTGTTTTTT.

J is TRBJ2-7 and V is TRBV28, with D uncertain. This CDR3 has 12 amino acids. Trimming removed 6 bases from V and 4 bases from J, with 10 bases in between. Germline loops: CDR1 MDHEN, CDR2 SYDVKM. The CDR3 is CASSYYAYEQYF. The CDR3, as DNA: TGTGCCAGCAGCTACTATGCTTACGAGCAGTACTTC.

This sequence joins TRBV5-1 and TRBJ2-2; D is unclear. The V gene lost 7 bases and the J gene lost 3 bases, with 16 bases spanning the gap. The CDR3 runs to 15 residues. CDR1 and CDR2 from the germline V gene are SGHRS and YFSETQ. The chain's CDR3 is CASSHGADYTGELFF. CDR3 nucleotide sequence: TGCGCCAGCTCCCATGGAGCAGATTACACCGGGGAGCTGTTTTTT.

This clonotype showed up just a few times. The chain combines TRBV18 with TRBJ2-6; no reliable D call. This CDR3 has 18 residues. Germline V CDR1 and CDR2: KGHSH, LQKENI. V lost 1 base, J lost 5 bases, and 18 bases lay in between. CDR3 protein: CASSPRLTPALRANVLTF. The CDR3 DNA sequence: TGTGCCAGCTCACCACGTCTCACTCCGGCTCTAAGGGCCAACGTCCTGACTTTC.

The V and J genes are TRBV6-1 and TRBJ1-2; tentative D call: TRBD1 (5 bases). V was trimmed by 7 bases and J by 1 base, leaving 13 bases between them. This CDR3 comprises 14 residues. The germline V gene has CDR1 MNHNS and CDR2 SASEGT. CDR3 coding DNA: TGTGCCAGCATCGATCCGGGGGGTAACTATGGCTACACCTTC. This codes for CASIDPGGNYGYTF.

This chain uses TRBV7-8 with TRBJ1-4; D remains unclear. The CDR3 is 16 amino acids. The V gene's germline CDR1 is SGHVS and CDR2 FQNEAQ. V was trimmed by 0 bases and J by 7 bases, leaving 15 bases between them. The CDR3 bases are TGTGCCAGCAGCTTAGCGCGATTGGTGGGAGGTGAAAAACTGTTTTTT. Protein product: CASSLARLVGGEKLFF.

V and J are TRBV9 and TRBJ2-7; TRBD1 might be the D (6 bases). Trimming cost V 0 bases and J 3 bases, with 10 bases left between them. CDR1 SGDLS and CDR2 YYNGEE come from the germline V gene. There are 14 residues in the CDR3. CDR3 protein: CASSVDAGVYEQYF. CDR3 in DNA: TGTGCCAGCAGCGTAGATGCAGGGGTCTACGAGCAGTACTTC.

The rearrangement uses TRBV3-1 and TRBJ2-1; TRBD2 matches 7 bases. V lost 6 bases to trimming and J lost 7 bases; unmatched junction nucleotides: 12. Per germline, CDR1 LGHDT and CDR2 YNNKEL (reference sequence). This CDR3 spans 15 amino acids. The CDR3 DNA follows: TGTGCCAGCAGTCCCCTAGCGGCCCGTGGGAATGAGCAGTTCTTC. Its translation is CASSPLAARGNEQFF.

This chain connects TRBV2 to TRBJ1-5, with D perhaps matching TRBD1 (5 bases). There are 14 residues in the CDR3. CDR1 and CDR2 from the germline V gene are SNHLY and FYNNEI. Trimming pared 10 bases from V and 2 bases from J, leaving 15 bases between. The CDR3 DNA is TGTGCCACCCGGGGGGAGGTGGGCAATCAGCCCCAGCATTTT. It yields the protein CATRGEVGNQPQHF.

The gene calls are TRBV5-1 and TRBJ1-1; TRBD1 agrees at 7 bases. V lost 4 bases, J lost 4 bases, and 7 bases stayed unmatched. The CDR3 has 14 residues. CDR1 is SGHRS, CDR2 YFSETQ, per germline. The CDR3 region is CASSPTTGPTEAFF. CDR3 nucleotide sequence: TGCGCCAGCAGCCCGACGACAGGGCCCACTGAAGCTTTCTTT.

This clonotype appeared many times. The gene calls are TRBV5-1 and TRBJ2-1, with D tentatively TRBD1 or TRBD2 (5 bases each). V was shortened by 2 bases and J by 4 bases, with 16 bases between the two germline ends. The CDR3 contains 16 residues. Germline CDR1 is SGHRS and CDR2 is YFSETQ. The CDR3 DNA reads TGCGCCAGCAGCTTTTCAGGGCAGGGACGTTACAATGAGCAGTTCTTC. Amino acids: CASSFSGQGRYNEQFF.

In its sample, this clonotype was seen a few times. The chain carries TRBV21-1 and TRBJ1-5; the table's D call, TRBD1, has no DNA check behind it. TRBV21-1 is listed as a pseudogene. The CDR3 contains 18 residues. This chain's CDR3 is CASIRSGTEVFGGQPQHF. DNA for the CDR3: TGTGCCAGCATCAGATCCGGGACAGAAGTATTCGGCGGTCAGCCCCAGCATTTT.

This clonotype was found a few times. This chain uses TRBV20-1 with TRBJ2-3; D is unclear. The germline CDR1 and CDR2 sequences are DFQATT and SNEGSKA (reference sequence). The V end lost 1 base, the J end lost 2 bases, and 13 bases lay between the germline ends. The CDR3 sequence is 15 residues long. The CDR3 here is CSARGDRGFTDTQYF. The CDR3 DNA reads as TGCAGTGCTAGAGGTGACCGTGGGTTCACAGATACGCAGTATTTT.

The chain combines TRBV6-2 or TRBV6-3 with TRBJ2-5; no reliable D call. Germline CDR1 and CDR2: MNHEY and SVGEGT. The ends were cut back, 11 bases at V and 6 bases at J, with 13 bases in the middle. This CDR3 is 11 amino acids long. CDR3 sequence reads: CAHRDGKTQYF. The CDR3 DNA reads as TGTGCCCACCGAGATGGGAAGACCCAGTACTTC.

This clonotype was seen more than once but under ten times. The chain carries TRBV4-3 and TRBJ2-1; 8 bases fit TRBD2. Germline V gene data show CDR1 as LGHNA and CDR2 as YSLEER. CDR3 length: 17 amino acids. V lost 4 bases and J lost 4; bases outside the gene matches: 12. The CDR3 nucleotides read TGCGCCAGCAGCCTCCGGAGAGTAGCGGGGTTGTACAATGAGCAGTTCTTC. It encodes CASSLRRVAGLYNEQFF.

This clonotype was picked up many times. This rearrangement joins TRBV12-3 or TRBV12-4 to TRBJ2-1; tentative D call: TRBD1 (6 bases). The CDR3 has 15 amino acids. V gave up 5 bases and J gave up 9 bases, with 20 bases separating them. CDR3 protein: CASSPPERKGGEQFF. The CDR3 bases are TGTGCCAGCAGTCCACCCGAGCGCAAAGGGGGTGAGCAGTTCTTC.